Shown below are 3 T cell receptor beta chains from a single sample sequenced in a study of T cell changes during pregnancy in multiple sclerosis. The assay was immunoSEQ multiplex PCR, and TCRdb's table has in-frame clones only and misses some. The profile shows tens of thousands of clones, approximately 94% of them singletons. The sample was CD8+ T cells from peripheral blood mononuclear cells, taken in the third trimester of pregnancy. The receptor set was obtained from a female donor with multiple sclerosis, enrolled in a pregnancy study.

The count of this clone is one. V gene TRBV4-3 combines with J gene TRBJ1-1, with a weak D call TRBD1 (5 bases). Germline CDR1 is LGHNA and CDR2 is YSLEER. Trimming removed 0 bases from V and 1 base from J, with 9 bases in between. The CDR3 has 15 residues. The CDR3 spells CASSQDPGPNTEAFF. CDR3 coding DNA: TGCGCCAGCAGCCAAGACCCAGGGCCGAACACTGAAGCTTTCTTT.

This rearrangement joins TRBV25-1 to TRBJ2-7, with 8 bases that match TRBD1. V lost 4 bases to trimming and J lost 2 bases; unmatched junction nucleotides: 4. This CDR3 region has 14 residues. Per germline, CDR1 MGHDK and CDR2 SYGVNS. The CDR3 sequence is CASSATGEAYEQYF. CDR3 DNA: TGTGCCAGCAGTGCGACAGGGGAGGCCTACGAGCAGTACTTC.

The rearrangement joins TRBV11-1 to TRBJ2-2, with D unresolved. Trimming removed 6 bases at V and 1 base at J, with 9 bases between. There are 14 residues in the CDR3. Germline V CDR1 and CDR2: SGHAT, FQDESV (reference sequence). CDR3: CASSPNRNTGELFF. As DNA, the CDR3 is TGTGCCAGCAGTCCTAACAGGAACACCGGGGAGCTGTTTTTT.